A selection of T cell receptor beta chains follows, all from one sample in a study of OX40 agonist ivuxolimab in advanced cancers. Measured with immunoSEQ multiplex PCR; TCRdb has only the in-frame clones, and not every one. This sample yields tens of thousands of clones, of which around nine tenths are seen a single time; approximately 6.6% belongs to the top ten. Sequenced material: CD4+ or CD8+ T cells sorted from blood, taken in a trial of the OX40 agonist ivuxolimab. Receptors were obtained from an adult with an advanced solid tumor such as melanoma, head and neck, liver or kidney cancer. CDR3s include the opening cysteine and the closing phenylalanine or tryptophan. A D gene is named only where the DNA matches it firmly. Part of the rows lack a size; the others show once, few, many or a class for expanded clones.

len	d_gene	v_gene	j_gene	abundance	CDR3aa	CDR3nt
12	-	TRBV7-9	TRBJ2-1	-	CASERGHNEQFF	TGTGCCAGCGAGCGTGGACACAATGAGCAGTTCTTC
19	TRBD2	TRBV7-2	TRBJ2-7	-	CASSPLGVALAGRKYEQYF	TGTGCCAGCAGCCCCTTAGGGGTCGCGTTAGCGGGACGGAAGTACGAGCAGTACTTC
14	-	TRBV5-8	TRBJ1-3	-	CASSPGSVGNTIYF	TGTGCCAGCAGCCCAGGGTCAGTTGGAAACACCATATATTTT
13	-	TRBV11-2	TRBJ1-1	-	CASSLDLRGGAFF	TGTGCCAGCAGCTTAGATCTGAGAGGTGGAGCTTTCTTT
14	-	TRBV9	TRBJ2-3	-	CASSVDVAVDTQYF	TGTGCCAGCAGCGTGGACGTGGCAGTAGATACGCAGTATTTT
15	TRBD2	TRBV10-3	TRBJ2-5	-	CAIKGLAGMGETQYF	TGTGCCATCAAGGGACTAGCGGGAATGGGAGAGACCCAGTACTTC
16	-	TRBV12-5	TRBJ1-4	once	CASGLVHGATNEKLFF	TGTGCTAGTGGTTTGGTACACGGGGCAACTAATGAAAAACTGTTTTTT
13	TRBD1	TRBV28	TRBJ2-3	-	CASGQGREDTQYF	TGTGCCAGCGGACAGGGCAGGGAAGATACGCAGTATTTT
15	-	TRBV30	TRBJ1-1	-	CAWRGVLNPNTEAFF	TGTGCCTGGAGGGGGGTCCTCAACCCGAACACTGAAGCTTTCTTT
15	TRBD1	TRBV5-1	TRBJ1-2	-	CASREGTGGMYGYTF	TGCGCCAGCAGAGAAGGGACAGGGGGAATGTATGGCTACACCTTC
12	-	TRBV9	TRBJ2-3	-	CASSRQTDTQYF	TGTGCCAGCAGCCGGCAAACAGATACGCAGTATTTT
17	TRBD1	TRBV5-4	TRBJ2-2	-	CASSLRGTGVASGELFF	TGTGCCAGCAGCTTGCGTGGGACAGGGGTTGCGTCCGGGGAGCTGTTTTTT
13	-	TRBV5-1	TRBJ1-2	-	CASSVGPSYGYTF	TGCGCCAGCAGCGTTGGGCCGAGCTATGGCTACACCTTC
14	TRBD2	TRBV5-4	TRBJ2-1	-	CASSSGGVGNEQFF	TGTGCCAGCAGCTCCGGGGGGGTAGGTAATGAGCAGTTCTTC
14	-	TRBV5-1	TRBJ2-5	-	CASSQSRSAGTQYF	TGCGCCAGCAGCCAATCCCGGTCCGCGGGGACCCAGTACTTC
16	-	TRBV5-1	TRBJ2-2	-	CASSPRGASFTGELFF	TGCGCCAGCAGCCCCCGCGGGGCCTCTTTCACCGGGGAGCTGTTTTTT
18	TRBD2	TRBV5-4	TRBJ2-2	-	CASHFGLAGRGDTGELFF	TGTGCCAGCCACTTCGGACTAGCGGGGCGCGGCGACACCGGGGAGCTGTTTTTT
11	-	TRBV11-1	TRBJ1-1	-	CASSFTTEAFF	TGTGCCAGCAGCTTTACGACTGAAGCTTTCTTT
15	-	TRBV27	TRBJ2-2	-	CASSLDSPNTGELFF	TGTGCCAGCAGTTTAGACAGCCCGAACACCGGGGAGCTGTTTTTT
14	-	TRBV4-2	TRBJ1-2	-	CASSQEQGMEGYTF	TGTGCCAGCAGCCAAGAACAGGGTATGGAGGGCTACACCTTC
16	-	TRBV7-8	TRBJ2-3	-	CASSLDWVDSEDTQYF	TGTGCCAGCAGCTTAGATTGGGTGGACTCCGAGGATACGCAGTATTTT
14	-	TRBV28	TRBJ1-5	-	CASISGQGNQPQHF	TGTGCCAGCATTTCGGGTCAGGGCAATCAGCCCCAGCATTTT
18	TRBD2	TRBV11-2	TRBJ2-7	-	CASSLGGLAGSFPYEQYF	TGTGCCAGCAGCTTGGGGGGACTAGCGGGATCATTTCCCTACGAGCAGTACTTC
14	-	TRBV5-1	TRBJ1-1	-	CASSLMRVNTEAFF	TGCGCCAGCAGCTTAATGAGGGTAAACACTGAAGCTTTCTTT
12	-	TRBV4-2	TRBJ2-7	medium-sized	CASSPGGYEQYF	TGTGCCAGCAGCCCGGGTGGCTACGAGCAGTACTTC
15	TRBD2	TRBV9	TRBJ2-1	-	CASSVAQREWDEQFF	TGTGCCAGCAGCGTAGCTCAGCGGGAGTGGGATGAGCAGTTCTTC
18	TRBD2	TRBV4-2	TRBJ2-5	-	CASSQGGTSTGVLLSQYF	TGTGCCAGCAGCCAAGGAGGGACTAGCACCGGGGTTTTGTTGTCCCAGTACTTC
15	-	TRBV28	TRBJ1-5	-	CASSWGGSGNQPQHF	TGTGCCAGCAGTTGGGGGGGTTCGGGCAATCAGCCCCAGCATTTT
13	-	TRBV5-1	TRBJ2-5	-	CASSGQYQETQYF	TGCGCCAGCAGCGGTCAGTACCAAGAGACCCAGTACTTC
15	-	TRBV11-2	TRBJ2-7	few	CASTLGPMSSYEQYF	TGTGCCAGCACCCTGGGACCTATGAGCTCCTACGAGCAGTACTTC
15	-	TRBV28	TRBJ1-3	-	CASSLFGVLGNTIYF	TGTGCCAGCAGTTTATTTGGGGTTTTAGGAAACACCATATATTTT
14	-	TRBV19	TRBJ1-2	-	CASRSGRVEYGYTF	TGTGCCAGTAGGTCAGGCCGTGTAGAATATGGCTACACCTTC
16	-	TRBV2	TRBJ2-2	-	CASSERGTMNTGELFF	TGTGCCAGCAGTGAGAGAGGGACAATGAACACCGGGGAGCTGTTTTTT
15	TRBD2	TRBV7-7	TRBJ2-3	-	CASSSSGTSTDTQYF	TGTGCTAGCAGCTCTAGCGGGACTAGCACAGATACGCAGTATTTT
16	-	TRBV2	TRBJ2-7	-	CASSESIPGGLYEQYF	TGTGCCAGCAGTGAATCGATCCCCGGCGGTCTCTACGAGCAGTACTTC
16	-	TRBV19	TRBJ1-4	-	CASSMGTAATNEKLFF	TGTGCCAGTAGTATGGGGACGGCGGCAACTAATGAAAAACTGTTTTTT
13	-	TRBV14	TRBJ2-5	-	CASSPRAFGPKYF	TGTGCCAGCAGCCCCCGGGCATTTGGTCCCAAGTACTTC
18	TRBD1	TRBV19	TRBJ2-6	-	CASSSPGQGAGGANVLTF	TGTGCCAGTAGTAGCCCGGGACAGGGGGCAGGTGGGGCCAACGTCCTGACTTTC
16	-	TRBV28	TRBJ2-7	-	CASSFSFFSGSYEQYF	TGTGCCAGCAGTTTTAGCTTCTTCTCAGGGTCCTACGAGCAGTACTTC
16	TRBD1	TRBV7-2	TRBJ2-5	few	CASSSKAGTGGETQYF	TGTGCCAGCAGTTCAAAGGCCGGGACAGGGGGAGAGACCCAGTACTTC
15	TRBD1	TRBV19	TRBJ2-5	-	CASSPTHGQGETQYF	TGTGCCAGTAGTCCGACTCACGGACAGGGCGAGACCCAGTACTTC
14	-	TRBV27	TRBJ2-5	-	CASSLPYPGETQYF	TGTGCCAGCAGTTTACCCTACCCGGGAGAGACCCAGTACTTC
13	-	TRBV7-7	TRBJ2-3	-	CASSPTTTDTQYF	TGTGCTAGCAGCCCAACCACCACAGATACGCAGTATTTT
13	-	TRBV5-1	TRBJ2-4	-	CASSPGSQNIQYF	TGCGCCAGCAGCCCCGGGTCGCAAAACATTCAGTACTTC
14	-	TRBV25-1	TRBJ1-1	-	CASSEVQGSTEAFF	TGTGCCAGCAGTGAAGTACAGGGTAGCACTGAAGCTTTCTTT